This T cell receptor (beta chain) was sequenced in a study of CD8+CD57+ T cells in acquired aplastic anemia. CD8+CD57+ cell expansion had been shown by flow cytometry in patients chosen for sequencing. Template material for TCR beta VDJ and CDR3 profiling consisted of genomic DNA. A single record per CDR3 protein comes from TCRdb applying MiXCR to the reads. The sample lists 150,000 or so distinct CDR3 sequences, roughly 43% occurring once. This clonotype was recorded at least ten times. The target antigen is unknown. The CDR3 is 13 amino acids. The germline gives CDR1 MRHNA, CDR2 SNTAGT. V shed 2 bases and J shed 8 bases, with 12 bases lying between them. Study-wide points: It was found that more than 25 CD8+ CDR3 sequences were shared between patients and controls.

The sequence was collected from a human donor with aplastic anemia. The sequenced material came from sorted CD4+, CD8+, or CD8+CD57+ T cells (not recorded which) from PBMCs. The gene calls are TRBV6-4 and TRBJ1-2; D gene unclear. CDR3 sequence reads: CASSDGPGGGYTF. The DNA of the CDR3 is TGTGCCAGCAGTGACGGCCCTGGAGGAGGCTACACCTTC.